This TCR beta chain was sequenced for a study of blood T cell repertoires in COVID-19. Original analysis: Reference gene primer amplification in the assay estimated nucleated cell counts. Repertoires were generated with immunoSEQ multiplex PCR, while TCRdb's copy carries only in-frame clones and drops some. The DNA was the basis for D and trimming; V, J and clone size are from that table. The table has tens of thousands of clones, less than 90% seen once; the top ten hold around 6%. Enrollment of patients from Seattle took place during active infection, with longitudinal follow-up. The source of this sequence is a man older than 75 with COVID-19, enrolled during active disease. Source material: peripheral blood.

This chain's CDR3 is CASSYSRTALSNQPQHF. The DNA of the CDR3 is TGTGCCAGCAGTTACTCGAGGACAGCTTTAAGCAATCAGCCCCAGCATTTT. The genes are TRBV6-2 or TRBV6-3 and TRBJ1-5, with D possibly TRBD1 on 6 matching bases. The CDR3 is 17 residues long. Trimming cost V 0 bases and J 1 base, with 13 bases left between them. CDR1 and CDR2 from the germline V gene are MNHEY and SVGEGT.